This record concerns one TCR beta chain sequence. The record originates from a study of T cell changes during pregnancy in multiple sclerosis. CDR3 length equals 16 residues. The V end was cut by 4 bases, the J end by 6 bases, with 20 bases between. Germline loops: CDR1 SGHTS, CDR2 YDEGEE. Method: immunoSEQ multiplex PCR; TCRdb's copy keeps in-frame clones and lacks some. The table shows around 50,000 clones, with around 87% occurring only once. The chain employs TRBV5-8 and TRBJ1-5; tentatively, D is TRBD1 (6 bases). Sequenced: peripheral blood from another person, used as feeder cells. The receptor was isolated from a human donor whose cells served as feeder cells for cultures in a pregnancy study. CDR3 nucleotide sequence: TGTGCCAGCAGCCCGGGGGGCCCCAACCTGGGTCAGCCCCAGCATTTT. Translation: CASSPGGPNLGQPQHF. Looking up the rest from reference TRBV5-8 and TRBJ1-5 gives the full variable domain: EAGVTQSPTHLIKTRGQQATLRCSPISGHTSVYWYQQALGLGLQFLLWYDEGEERNRGNFPPRFSGRQFPNYSSELNVNALELEDSALYLCASSPGGPNLGQPQHFGDGTRLSIL.